The clone carrying this TCR beta chain was counted a few times. TCR beta CDR3 regions were amplified from RNA. The HTBI primer set was used in a first-round RT-PCR of the TCR CDR3. TCRdb analysed the multiplex PCR reads with MiXCR anew, one entry per CDR3 protein. This table has about 410,000 distinct CDR3 sequences, about 14% appearing once. CDR1 is SGHKS and CDR2 is YYEKEE in the germline V gene (reference sequence). The CDR3 is made up of 13 amino acids. The V end was cut by 2 bases, the J end by 4 bases, with 7 bases between. A patient was excluded if there was uncontrolled infection, other autoimmune disease, pregnancy or lactation. The entry originates in a study of T cells in Graves' hyperthyroidism and ophthalmopathy.

The specimen sequenced was blood. The receptor's source is a young woman with Graves' ophthalmopathy. This rearrangement joins TRBV5-5 to TRBJ1-3; weak D call: TRBD1 (5 bases). CDR3 DNA: TGTGCCAGCAGCTTCCAGGGAGGAAACACCATATATTTT. The encoded protein is CASSFQGGNTIYF.